A single sample gave rise to the 14 T cell receptor beta chains below, sequenced in a study of PD-1 blockade in mismatch repair-deficient tumors. Using immunoSEQ multiplex PCR, the repertoire was profiled, and TCRdb retains in-frame clones only, with some absent. The sample carries around 51,000 clones, roughly 80% recorded once. The source material was peripheral blood, sampled roughly 21 weeks after starting pembrolizumab. The receptors originated from an adult with mismatch repair-deficient cancer.

This rearrangement joins TRBV27 to TRBJ1-5; perhaps TRBD1 as D (6 bases). Trimming removed 3 bases at V and 5 bases at J, with 11 bases between. Germline assignment: CDR1 MNHEY and CDR2 SMNVEV (reference sequence). The CDR3 contains 14 residues. The CDR3 here is CASSLQGRYQPQHF. The DNA for the CDR3 is TGTGCCAGCAGTTTGCAGGGGCGTTATCAGCCCCAGCATTTT.

This chain uses TRBV15 with TRBJ2-1; unclear D gene. There are 17 residues in the CDR3. Trimming took off 1 base at V and 1 base at J, with 14 bases between the two ends. Germline V lookup: CDR1 LNHNV, CDR2 YYDKDF (reference sequence). For the CDR3, the DNA is TGTGCCACCAGCAGAGTTCGAGGCACTGGATCCTACAATGAGCAGTTCTTC. Translation gives CATSRVRGTGSYNEQFF.

The rearrangement joins TRBV4-2 to TRBJ1-1, with D uncertain. Germline CDR1 reads LGHNA; CDR2 reads YNFKEQ. Trimming pared 0 bases from V and 6 bases from J, leaving 11 bases between. The CDR3 is 14 amino acids. Here the CDR3 reads CASSQDRTPAEAFF. The CDR3 DNA reads TGTGCCAGCAGCCAAGATCGCACCCCCGCTGAAGCTTTCTTT.

The chain joins TRBV30 to TRBJ1-2, with D maybe TRBD1 (6 bases). Trimming shortened V by 4 bases and J by 5 bases, and 17 bases separated the two germline ends. There are 14 residues in the CDR3. Germline V gene lookup returns CDR1 GTSNPN and CDR2 SVGIG (reference sequence). The CDR3 loop is CAWIPRDKYYGYTF. In DNA form, the CDR3 reads TGTGCCTGGATACCTCGGGACAAGTATTATGGCTACACCTTC.

This chain links TRBV5-1 with TRBJ2-3, with 7 bases lining up with TRBD2. V lost 4 bases and J lost 4; bases outside the gene matches: 15. Germline V lookup: CDR1 SGHRS, CDR2 YFSETQ. The CDR3 extends over 17 amino acids. The chain's CDR3 is CASSPSTGTILADTQYF. CDR3 bases: TGCGCCAGCAGCCCTTCAACCGGGACTATACTGGCAGATACGCAGTATTTT.

The J gene is TRBJ2-2, the V gene TRBV5-4; 10 positions match TRBD1. CDR1 and CDR2 (germline): SGHNT, YYREEE (reference sequence). This CDR3 region has 16 residues. Germline trimming cut 0 bases from V and 4 bases from J; bases unmatched to any gene: 3. Here the CDR3 DNA reads TGTGCCAGCAGCTTGGCCGGGACAGGGGCCACCGGGGAGCTGTTTTTT. It is translated as CASSLAGTGATGELFF.

This clone was picked up one time. The chain joins TRBV30 to TRBJ2-6; D ambiguous. V was pared by 3 bases and J by 2 bases, with 8 bases between. Germline CDR1 is GTSNPN and CDR2 is SVGIG (reference sequence). This CDR3 spans 14 amino acids. The CDR3 region is CAWRVLPGANVLTF. For the CDR3, the DNA is TGTGCCTGGAGGGTCTTACCTGGGGCCAACGTCCTGACTTTC. The full variable domain, with the rest looked up from reference TRBV30 and TRBJ2-6, is SQTIHQWPATLVQPVGSPLSLECTVEGTSNPNLYWYRQAAGRGLQLLFYSVGIGQISSEVPQNLSASRPQDRQFILSSKKLLLSDSGFYLCAWRVLPGANVLTFGAGSRLTVL.

The chain has TRBV6-5 and TRBJ1-3, with TRBD1 as a possible D gene (5 bases). Trimming left V 6 bases short and J 2 bases short, with 11 bases between. CDR1 and CDR2 from the germline V gene are MNHEY and SVGAGI. CDR3 length: 14 residues. CDR3 region: CASSLDSTGNTIYF. The DNA for the CDR3 is TGTGCCAGCAGCTTAGACAGTACTGGAAACACCATATATTTT.

The CDR3 loop is CASSFDGANVLTF. CDR3 nucleotides: TGTGCCAGCAGCTTTGATGGGGCCAACGTCCTGACTTTC. This sequence joins TRBV11-2 and TRBJ2-6; D unresolved. Germline CDR1 is SGHAT and CDR2 is FQNNGV. The germline V and J ends were trimmed by 3 bases and 3 bases, with 3 bases remaining between them. The CDR3 sequence is 13 residues long.

The genes are TRBV14 and TRBJ2-7; TRBD2 aligns across 10 bases. CDR1 is SGHDN, CDR2 FVKESK, per germline. CDR3 length equals 15 residues. The V segment lost 1 base and the J segment 6 bases; nucleotides outside the gene matches: 6. Here the CDR3 reads CASSQVGLAVGEQYF. DNA for the CDR3: TGTGCCAGCAGCCAAGTTGGACTAGCGGTCGGCGAGCAGTACTTC.

The V and J genes are TRBV19 and TRBJ1-5; D uncertain. The CDR3 length is 13 residues. The V and J ends lost 4 bases and 7 bases respectively, with 11 bases between them. Germline V gives CDR1 LNHDA, CDR2 SQIVND (reference sequence). CDR3 bases: TGTGCCAGTAGTACCATCCTGAGGCAGCCCCAGCATTTT. It specifies CASSTILRQPQHF.

The V and J genes are TRBV19 and TRBJ1-2; TRBD1 agrees at 7 bases. V shed 5 bases, J shed 4 bases, and the junction held 10 bases outside the gene matches. This CDR3 is 15 amino acids long. Germline assignment: CDR1 LNHDA and CDR2 SQIVND (reference sequence). This CDR3 is CASSQPGQIPYGYTF. Here the CDR3 DNA reads TGTGCCAGTAGTCAGCCGGGACAGATCCCCTATGGCTACACCTTC.

This rearrangement joins TRBV30 to TRBJ2-5; the D is unclear. Germline V gives CDR1 GTSNPN, CDR2 SVGIG (reference sequence). The CDR3 covers 11 residues. The germline V and J ends were trimmed by 0 bases and 5 bases, with 4 bases remaining between them. CDR3 loop: CAWSVSETQYF. CDR3 DNA sequence: TGTGCCTGGAGTGTCTCTGAGACCCAGTACTTC.

The chain joins TRBV25-1 to TRBJ1-2, with D tentatively TRBD1 (6 bases). Germline CDR1 is MGHDK and CDR2 is SYGVNS. The germline V and J ends were trimmed by 9 bases and 4 bases, with 12 bases remaining between them. The CDR3 consists of 12 residues. Here the CDR3 DNA reads TGTGCCAGTACTACAGGGTCCTATGGCTACACCTTC. Its translation is CASTTGSYGYTF.